Listed below are T cell receptor beta chains from one sample, sequenced in a study of T-cell memory formation after mild COVID-19. Via MiXCR, TCRdb re-called the 5' RACE reads, giving one row per CDR3 protein. Of about 340,000 distinct CDR3 sequences listed, around 15% were seen once; the top ten hold 20% to 25%. The sequenced sample was PBMCs or a T cell subset sorted from them (not recorded which). Receptor source: a man between 18 and 35 years old who had mild COVID-19 (a few samples of this study predate the infection). Cell type and time point are not known. The conserved cysteine and the conserved F or W are not part of the CDR3 here. Clone size is stated in some rows and not others, as once, few, many or a class when expanded.

J: TRBJ1-5; V: TRBV2; size: few; CDR3: ASSATEGNQPQH
J: TRBJ1-1; V: TRBV6-6; size: NA; CDR3: ASSPVTEAF
J: TRBJ2-2; V: TRBV27; size: NA; CDR3: ASSLQGRVAGELF
J: TRBJ2-5; V: TRBV2; size: NA; CDR3: ASKGRAPPQETQY
J: TRBJ2-3; V: TRBV7-9; size: NA; CDR3: ASSLQGSAWDTQY
J: TRBJ2-3; V: TRBV6-2/TRBV6-3; size: few; CDR3: ASSPLESTDTQY
J: TRBJ2-5; V: TRBV29-1; size: NA; CDR3: SVTPRPGTGRKETQY
J: TRBJ2-1; V: TRBV5-1; size: NA; CDR3: ASSLEGPPGMNEQF
J: TRBJ2-3; V: TRBV27; size: few; CDR3: ASNPKLAGTDTQY
J: TRBJ2-1; V: TRBV5-6; size: NA; CDR3: ASRGTGTSGVNEQF
J: TRBJ2-7; V: TRBV4-3; size: many; CDR3: ASSQVAGSHEQY
J: TRBJ2-5; V: TRBV19; size: few; CDR3: ASSIRGTAEETQY